Each of the 19 T cell receptor beta chains below was sequenced from the same sample in a study of identical twins. TCRdb processed the 5' RACE reads anew with MiXCR; each CDR3 protein has one entry. The sample yields some 760,000 distinct CDR3 sequences, about 20% seen once. These data are also associated with another study on T cells expressing NK-cell markers.

Sequenced: PBMCs. Receptors originate from a woman in her late teens or twenties in good health.

The chain uses TRBV12-3 or TRBV12-4 and TRBJ2-2; D possibly corresponds to TRBD2 (7 bases). V gave up 3 bases and J gave up 5 bases, with 19 bases separating them. The CDR3 totals 17 residues. The CDR3 sequence is CASSFQTGGAGTGELFF. CDR3 coding DNA: TGTGCCAGCAGTTTTCAGACTGGGGGGGCAGGGACCGGGGAGCTGTTTTTT.

This clonotype was seen many times. V is TRBV12-3 or TRBV12-4 and J is TRBJ1-4, with D perhaps TRBD1 (5 bases). V was cut by 11 bases and J by 0 bases, with 7 bases left in between. This CDR3 is 12 amino acids long. For the CDR3, the DNA is TGTGCCTCCAGGGCAACTAATGAAAAACTGTTTTTT. This codes for CASRATNEKLFF.

There are a few counts of this clonotype. The genes are TRBV18 and TRBJ1-2, with 10 nucleotides matching TRBD1. The CDR3 extends over 15 amino acids. Germline V gene data show CDR1 as KGHSH and CDR2 as LQKENI. The ends lost 5 bases at V and 4 bases at J; junction bases unmatched: 7. The chain's CDR3 is CASSYSGTGAYGYTF. The CDR3 DNA follows: TGTGCCAGCTCATATTCCGGGACAGGGGCCTATGGCTACACCTTC.

This chain joins TRBV15 and TRBJ2-1; D gene ambiguous. With 0 bases removed from V and 9 bases from J, the gap between germline ends came to 12 bases. There are 14 residues in the CDR3. The germline V gene has CDR1 LNHNV and CDR2 YYDKDF (reference sequence). In DNA form, the CDR3 reads TGTGCCACCAGCAGAGATCTAGGTTCAGCTGAGCAGTTCTTC. Protein product: CATSRDLGSAEQFF.

The chain links TRBV20-1 to TRBJ2-7; 7 nucleotides line up with TRBD2. V gave up 1 base and J gave up 2 bases; unmatched junction bases: 5. The CDR3 is 14 residues long. CDR1 and CDR2 from the germline V gene are DFQATT and SNEGSKA (reference sequence). In DNA form, the CDR3 reads TGCAGTGCTAGAGTGCTAGCGGATCCCTACGAGCAGTACTTC. It encodes CSARVLADPYEQYF.

This clonotype has at least ten counts. A junction end diverges from the germline sequence, so it may reflect a read error. The chain couples TRBV5-1 to TRBJ2-7; TRBD1 aligns across 8 bases. CDR1 SGHRS and CDR2 YFSETQ come from the germline V gene. The CDR3 is 14 amino acids. CDR3 loop: CASSFGTGAYEQYF. The CDR3 DNA follows: TGTGCCAGCAGTTTCGGGACAGGAGCCTACGAGCAGTACTTC.

This clonotype was found a few times. The chain couples TRBV29-1 to TRBJ1-1; D ambiguous. Trimming shortened V by 7 bases and J by 2 bases, and 5 bases separated the two germline ends. In germline, CDR1 is SQVTM, CDR2 ANQGSEA. This CDR3 contains 10 residues. In DNA form, the CDR3 reads TGCAGCGGCGAAAACACTGAAGCTTTCTTT. Translating it yields CSGENTEAFF. Complete variable domain (other parts from reference TRBV29-1 and TRBJ1-1): SAVISQKPSRDICQRGTSLTIQCQVDSQVTMMFWYRQQPGQSLTLIATANQGSEATYESGFVIDKFPISRPNLTFSTLTVSNMSPEDSSIYLCSGENTEAFFGQGTRLTVV.

This chain connects TRBV20-1 to TRBJ2-1; 12 bases agree with TRBD2. The germline gives CDR1 DFQATT, CDR2 SNEGSKA (reference sequence). This CDR3 has 15 residues. With V trimmed by 4 bases and J by 5 bases, 6 bases remained unmatched. The CDR3 region is CSATRLAGVHNEQFF. DNA of the CDR3: TGCAGTGCTACCAGACTAGCGGGAGTGCACAATGAGCAGTTCTTC.

This clonotype was counted a few times. V gene TRBV27 combines with J gene TRBJ2-7; no firm D call. There are 16 residues in the CDR3. The ends were cut back, 2 bases at V and 2 bases at J, with 16 bases in the middle. The germline gives CDR1 MNHEY, CDR2 SMNVEV (reference sequence). The CDR3 region has the DNA TGTGCCAGCAGTTTAAAGGGATTTGGTGTCCCCTACGAGCAGTACTTC. Protein sequence: CASSLKGFGVPYEQYF.

This chain connects TRBV28 to TRBJ1-6; D is undetermined. The CDR3 consists of 15 residues. Germline V gene lookup returns CDR1 MDHEN and CDR2 SYDVKM. Deletions cut 2 bases from V and 5 bases from J, with 10 bases between. CDR3: CASSLKLAHNSPLHF. The CDR3 DNA follows: TGTGCCAGCAGTTTAAAGTTGGCCCATAATTCACCCCTCCACTTT.

This clonotype was counted between two and nine times. The V gene is TRBV5-6, the J gene TRBJ2-1; D ambiguous. This CDR3 region has 15 residues. Between the trimmed V and J ends, which lost 0 bases and 5 bases, there was a span of 12 bases. From germline, CDR1 is SGHDT and CDR2 YYEEEE. CDR3 bases: TGTGCCAGCAGCTTGGGGATGCGAGTTGACAATGAGCAGTTCTTC. It is translated as CASSLGMRVDNEQFF.

The table lists this clonotype with many counts. This rearrangement joins TRBV7-2 to TRBJ2-1; tentative D call: TRBD2 (5 bases). The V end lost 1 base, the J end lost 12 bases, and 13 bases lay between the germline ends. The CDR3 consists of 13 residues. Germline loops: CDR1 SGHTA, CDR2 FQGNSA. CDR3 bases: TGTGCCAGCAGCTTAGGCCGCCTAGCCCGGCAGTTCTTC. It encodes CASSLGRLARQFF.

The rearrangement uses TRBV10-1 and TRBJ2-7, with 8 positions matching TRBD2. Germline assignment: CDR1 WNHNN and CDR2 SYGVQD (reference sequence). This CDR3 has 19 residues. V lost 0 bases, J lost 6 bases, and 19 bases stayed unmatched. The CDR3 coding sequence is TGCGCCAGCAGTGAGTCGGGTGTGATAGCGGGAAGAACTACGAGCGAGCAGTACTTC. It is translated as CASSESGVIAGRTTSEQYF.

This clonotype has a handful of counts. The chain joins TRBV20-1 to TRBJ2-7; D might be TRBD2 (6 bases). Germline CDR1 and CDR2: DFQATT and SNEGSKA (reference sequence). V gave up 3 bases and J gave up 2 bases, with 17 bases separating them. This CDR3 region has 15 residues. The CDR3 nucleotides read TGCAGTGCTAGGGGAGGCCAGCTTTTAACCTACGAGCAGTACTTC. Translating gives CSARGGQLLTYEQYF.

V is TRBV7-3 and J is TRBJ2-2; D is uncertain. CDR3 length equals 14 residues. Germline assignment: CDR1 SGHTA and CDR2 FQGTGA. Trimming removed 2 bases from V and 2 bases from J, with 6 bases in between. The CDR3 loop reads CASSLLGNTGELFF. CDR3 bases: TGTGCCAGCAGCTTACTCGGAAACACCGGGGAGCTGTTTTTT.

This clonotype was recorded at least ten times. This chain uses TRBV29-1 with TRBJ2-2, with D possibly called TRBD1 or TRBD2 (5 bases each). The CDR3 extends over 13 amino acids. The germline V gene has CDR1 SQVTM and CDR2 ANQGSEA. Trimming took off 4 bases at V and 6 bases at J, with 12 bases between the two ends. CDR3 nucleotides: TGCAGCGTTGGCCGAGGGACCGCCGGGGAGCTGTTTTTT. Protein product: CSVGRGTAGELFF.

This clonotype was seen more than once but under ten times. The rearrangement uses TRBV5-1 and TRBJ1-4; D may be TRBD1 (5 bases). Germline values: CDR1 SGHRS, CDR2 YFSETQ. The CDR3 is 15 amino acids. V was trimmed by 0 bases and J by 8 bases, leaving 14 bases between them. The CDR3 protein is CASSLERQGREKLFF. CDR3 sequence (DNA): TGCGCCAGCAGCTTGGAACGTCAGGGTCGAGAAAAACTGTTTTTT.

The chain couples TRBV5-6 to TRBJ1-6; possible D gene TRBD1, 5 bases. Deletions cut 4 bases from V and 6 bases from J, with 14 bases between. The CDR3 consists of 15 residues. CDR1 is SGHDT and CDR2 is YYEEEE in the germline V gene. The CDR3 loop is CASSPNRQGNSPLHF. The CDR3, as DNA: TGTGCCAGCAGCCCTAACCGTCAGGGTAATTCACCCCTCCACTTT.

The gene calls are TRBV20-1 and TRBJ1-2; D gene ambiguous. This CDR3 has 13 amino acids. Germline values: CDR1 DFQATT, CDR2 SNEGSKA (reference sequence). Trimming shortened V by 5 bases and J by 2 bases, and 12 bases separated the two germline ends. DNA for the CDR3: TGCAGTGCTCGCCTCGGGAGGAACTATGGCTACACCTTC. Encoded protein: CSARLGRNYGYTF.